One sample yielded the 17 T cell receptor beta chains listed below, sequenced in a study of blood T cell repertoires in COVID-19. Profiling relied on immunoSEQ multiplex PCR, and the TCRdb table lists in-frame clones only, not all of them. Altogether 350,000 to 450,000 clones are present, approximately 86% being singletons, with the ten largest covering under 8.5%. Sequencing was done on a sample of peripheral blood. Receptors were obtained from a woman aged 60-75 years with COVID-19, enrolled during active disease.

The V call is TRBV13, the J call TRBJ1-1; 7 bases line up with TRBD1. Germline V gene lookup returns CDR1 PRHDT and CDR2 FYEKMQ (reference sequence). V lost 6 bases to trimming and J lost 5 bases; unmatched junction nucleotides: 6. This CDR3 has 13 residues. The CDR3 nucleotides are TGTGCCAGCAGTCCGGGACAGAGGACTGAAGCTTTCTTT. Amino acid sequence: CASSPGQRTEAFF. The entire variable domain, with the rest obtained from reference TRBV13 and TRBJ1-1, is as follows: AAGVIQSPRHLIKEKRETATLKCYPIPRHDTVYWYQQGPGQDPQFLISFYEKMQSDKGSIPDRFSAQQFSDYHSELNMSSLELGDSALYFCASSPGQRTEAFFGQGTRLTVV.

The chain employs TRBV6-1 and TRBJ2-7; TRBD2 agrees at 7 bases. CDR1 MNHNS and CDR2 SASEGT come from the germline V gene. Unmatched junction bases numbered 6, after V lost 3 bases and J lost 7 bases. CDR3 length: 13 amino acids. The CDR3, as DNA: TGTGCCAGCAGTGATCGGCGGGGGAGGGAGCAGTACTTC. It encodes CASSDRRGREQYF.

The rearrangement joins TRBV11-2 to TRBJ2-3; D is possibly TRBD2 (6 bases). CDR3 length equals 17 residues. From germline, CDR1 is SGHAT and CDR2 FQNNGV. V was trimmed by 3 bases and J by 0 bases, leaving 16 bases between them. The CDR3 coding sequence is TGTGCCAGCAGCTTTTGGGGAGGAGGGGTGAGCACAGATACGCAGTATTTT. Translation gives CASSFWGGGVSTDTQYF.

The chain couples TRBV7-9 to TRBJ2-1; 11 positions agree with TRBD2. The CDR3 covers 17 residues. V shed 0 bases, J shed 5 bases, and the junction held 6 bases outside the gene matches. From germline, CDR1 is SEHNR and CDR2 FQNEAQ (reference sequence). CDR3 sequence: CASSLAHGTSGNNEQFF. Here the CDR3 DNA reads TGTGCCAGCAGCTTAGCCCACGGGACTAGCGGAAACAATGAGCAGTTCTTC.

This chain's CDR3 is CASSQLGQISPLHF. The DNA of the CDR3 is TGCGCCAGCAGCCAATTGGGACAGATCTCACCCCTCCACTTT. The chain has TRBV4-1 and TRBJ1-6; 7 positions match TRBD1. This CDR3 spans 14 amino acids. Unmatched junction bases numbered 5, after V lost 2 bases and J lost 10 bases. CDR1 and CDR2 from the germline V gene are MGHRA and YSYEKL.

This clone has just one count. The rearrangement links TRBV5-4 to TRBJ1-4; 9 positions agree with TRBD1. The CDR3 spans 16 residues. V was clipped by 0 bases and J by 7 bases; unmatched bases: 7. Per the germline V gene, CDR1 is SGHNT and CDR2 is YYREEE (reference sequence). CDR3 DNA: TGTGCCAGCAGCTTGGCCTCAGGGACAGGGTCTGAAAAACTGTTTTTT. This codes for CASSLASGTGSEKLFF. Using reference TRBV5-4 and TRBJ1-4 for the parts outside the CDR3, the full variable domain is ETGVTQSPTHLIKTRGQQVTLRCSSQSGHNTVSWYQQALGQGPQFIFQYYREEENGRGNFPPRFSGLQFPNYSSELNVNALELDDSALYLCASSLASGTGSEKLFFGSGTQLSVL.

The CDR3 region has the DNA TGTGCCTGGAGTGACGGACAGACCAACTATGGCTACACCTTC. Protein sequence: CAWSDGQTNYGYTF. This chain uses TRBV30 with TRBJ1-2; tentative D call: TRBD1 (6 bases). Trimming removed 1 base at V and 2 bases at J, with 11 bases between. Germline V gene lookup returns CDR1 GTSNPN and CDR2 SVGIG (reference sequence). The CDR3 spans 14 residues.

The V gene is TRBV7-9, the J gene TRBJ2-5, with TRBD2 matching 10 bases. The CDR3 is 14 residues long. V dropped 3 bases and J dropped 3; count of bases not matched to a gene: 1. Per the germline V gene, CDR1 is SEHNR and CDR2 is FQNEAQ (reference sequence). The CDR3 bases are TGTGCCAGCAGCTTGCTAGCGGGAGAAGAGACCCAGTACTTC. Its protein is CASSLLAGEETQYF.

The chain carries TRBV6-5 and TRBJ1-1; D perhaps matches TRBD1 (6 bases). The germline gives CDR1 MNHEY, CDR2 SVGAGI. The CDR3 is 13 amino acids. Trimming left V 0 bases short and J 4 bases short, with 6 bases between. The CDR3 protein is CASSYSQGTEAFF. DNA for the CDR3: TGTGCCAGCAGTTACTCACAGGGCACTGAAGCTTTCTTT.

This chain connects TRBV5-1 to TRBJ1-1, with TRBD1 matching 8 bases. Germline CDR1 reads SGHRS; CDR2 reads YFSETQ. The CDR3 has 16 amino acids. The V gene end was trimmed by 0 bases and the J gene end by 3 bases; junction bases not matched to a gene: 7. Here the CDR3 reads CASSLGQGLEDTEAFF. CDR3 nucleotides: TGCGCCAGCAGCTTGGGACAGGGGTTGGAGGACACTGAAGCTTTCTTT.

The rearrangement joins TRBV4-1 to TRBJ1-2; the match to TRBD1 covers 11 bases. The trim removed 2 bases at V and 7 bases at J, leaving 3 bases unmatched. This CDR3 comprises 14 residues. Germline CDR1 is MGHRA and CDR2 is YSYEKL. Here the CDR3 DNA reads TGCGCCAGCAGCCAAACGGGACAGGGGGTTGGCTACACCTTC. Translating gives CASSQTGQGVGYTF.

This sequence joins TRBV2 and TRBJ2-7; 8 positions agree with TRBD1. Germline loops: CDR1 SNHLY, CDR2 FYNNEI. This CDR3 region has 12 residues. Trimming cost V 5 bases and J 7 bases; bases outside gene matches: 4. The CDR3 loop is CASSLTGEEQYF. The CDR3 coding sequence is TGTGCCAGCAGTTTGACAGGGGAGGAGCAGTACTTC.

This clone was picked up one time. The chain links TRBV7-8 to TRBJ2-2; TRBD1 agrees at 10 bases. The length of the CDR3 is 16 residues. V trimming: 5 bases; J trimming: 1 base; junction bases outside the gene matches: 4. Germline lookup yields CDR1 SGHVS and CDR2 FQNEAQ. The CDR3 reads CASSQDRGRNTGELFF. Here the CDR3 DNA reads TGTGCCAGCAGCCAGGACAGGGGGAGGAACACCGGGGAGCTGTTTTTT. The full variable domain, rest sourced from reference TRBV7-8 and TRBJ2-2, is GAGVSQSPRYKVAKRGQDVALRCDPISGHVSLFWYQQALGQGPEFLTYFQNEAQLDKSGLPSDRFFAERPEGSVSTLKIQRTQQEDSAVYLCASSQDRGRNTGELFFGEGSRLTVL.

Note on this clone: The sample has other DNA sequences that encode this CDR3 too. V gene TRBV12-3 or TRBV12-4 combines with J gene TRBJ1-6; D not certain. The CDR3 is 12 residues long. V lost 3 bases and J 6 bases, leaving 3 bases between the germline ends. The CDR3 coding sequence is TGTGCCAGCAGTTTGAGTAATTCACCCCTCCACTTT. Translating it yields CASSLSNSPLHF.

The chain links TRBV7-3 to TRBJ2-2; no reliable D call. Germline V lookup: CDR1 SGHTA, CDR2 FQGTGA. There are 14 residues in the CDR3. V was pared by 5 bases and J by 1 base, with 8 bases between. CDR3 loop: CASSPTENTGELFF. CDR3 nucleotides: TGTGCCAGCAGCCCGACTGAGAACACCGGGGAGCTGTTTTTT.

V usage is TRBV11-3 and J usage is TRBJ2-7; a possible D gene is TRBD1 (6 bases). The CDR3 extends over 14 amino acids. CDR1 is SGHNT, CDR2 YENEEA, per germline. Trimming removed 2 bases from V and 3 bases from J, with 11 bases in between. The DNA of the CDR3 is TGTGCCAGCAGCTTAAGACAGGACTTCTACGAGCAGTACTTC. It yields the protein CASSLRQDFYEQYF.

The chain has TRBV4-1 and TRBJ1-5; perhaps TRBD1 as D (5 bases). V was shortened by 0 bases and J by 0 bases, with 9 bases between the two germline ends. This CDR3 comprises 16 residues. From germline, CDR1 is MGHRA and CDR2 YSYEKL. The CDR3 DNA reads as TGCGCCAGCAGCCAAGATTGGGGCCATAGCAATCAGCCCCAGCATTTT. Translation gives CASSQDWGHSNQPQHF.